Listed below are T cell receptor beta chains from one sample, sequenced in a study of breast tumors, draining lymph nodes, adjacent tissues. Each CDR3 protein is one row after TCRdb ran MiXCR on the multiplex PCR reads. Of 250,000 or so distinct CDR3 sequences detected, 30% appear once; the ten largest clones hold 1.1%. Sequenced sample: axillary lymph node tissue. These receptors came from a female donor with breast cancer. Some clones in this sample may be carry-over from other donors' samples. Both conserved end residues are part of each CDR3. Fields, in order: CDR3 protein, CDR3 DNA, clone size, J gene, D gene, V gene. D genes are given only for firm matches. Clone size is shown for a subset of rows, as once, few, many or a class of expanded clone.

cdr3_aa: CASSPGRSGTQYF; cdr3_nt: TGTGCCAGCAGCCCAGGGCGTAGTGGGACCCAGTACTTC; clone_size: many; j_call: TRBJ2-5; d_call: -; v_call: TRBV12-3/TRBV12-4
cdr3_aa: CASRGWTWDQPQHF; cdr3_nt: TGTGCCAGTAGAGGGTGGACTTGGGATCAGCCCCAGCATTTT; clone_size: many; j_call: TRBJ1-5; d_call: -; v_call: TRBV19
cdr3_aa: CASGLALLQPQHF; cdr3_nt: TGTGCTAGTGGTTTGGCCCTTTTGCAGCCCCAGCATTTT; clone_size: many; j_call: TRBJ1-5; d_call: -; v_call: TRBV12-5
cdr3_aa: CASSTIQGPAYDSPLHF; cdr3_nt: TGCGCCAGCAGTACTATACAGGGCCCCGCCTATGATTCACCCCTCCACTTT; clone_size: -; j_call: TRBJ1-6; d_call: -; v_call: TRBV10-1
cdr3_aa: CASSVRTGDYEQYF; cdr3_nt: TGTGCCAGCAGCGTTAGGACAGGGGACTACGAGCAGTACTTC; clone_size: many; j_call: TRBJ2-7; d_call: TRBD1; v_call: TRBV9
cdr3_aa: CASTKGLARDTQYF; cdr3_nt: TGTGCCAGCACCAAGGGACTAGCTCGCGATACGCAGTATTTT; clone_size: many; j_call: TRBJ2-3; d_call: TRBD2; v_call: TRBV6-5
cdr3_aa: CASSIPSGAGNEQYF; cdr3_nt: TGTGCCAGCAGCATCCCTAGCGGTGCGGGGAACGAGCAGTACTTC; clone_size: many; j_call: TRBJ2-7; d_call: TRBD2; v_call: TRBV7-9
cdr3_aa: CASSFTGEAHDSTQYF; cdr3_nt: TGTGCCAGCAGTTTTACTGGCGAGGCACATGATTCTACGCAGTATTTT; clone_size: -; j_call: TRBJ2-3; d_call: -; v_call: TRBV27
cdr3_aa: CASMRAGDGYGYTF; cdr3_nt: TGTGCCAGTATGAGGGCTGGGGACGGCTATGGCTACACCTTC; clone_size: -; j_call: TRBJ1-2; d_call: -; v_call: TRBV19
cdr3_aa: CASREGQRYSPLHF; cdr3_nt: TGTGCCAGCAGAGAAGGACAGCGTTATTCACCCCTCCACTTT; clone_size: many; j_call: TRBJ1-6; d_call: -; v_call: TRBV11-3
cdr3_aa: CASRLDPTDTQYF; cdr3_nt: TGTGCCAGCAGACTGGACCCCACAGATACGCAGTATTTT; clone_size: many; j_call: TRBJ2-3; d_call: -; v_call: TRBV12-3/TRBV12-4
cdr3_aa: CASLPGQSYYGYTF; cdr3_nt: TGTGCCAGCTTGCCGGGACAGTCCTACTATGGCTACACCTTC; clone_size: many; j_call: TRBJ1-2; d_call: TRBD1; v_call: TRBV6-2/TRBV6-3
cdr3_aa: CASSPDRARETQYF; cdr3_nt: TGTGCCAGCAGTCCGGACAGGGCCCGGGAGACCCAGTACTTC; clone_size: many; j_call: TRBJ2-5; d_call: TRBD1; v_call: TRBV12-3/TRBV12-4
cdr3_aa: CASSEAGVGNGELFF; cdr3_nt: TGTGCCAGCAGTGAGGCCGGAGTTGGGAACGGGGAGCTGTTTTTT; clone_size: many; j_call: TRBJ2-2; d_call: -; v_call: TRBV2
cdr3_aa: CSATPGGETQYF; cdr3_nt: TGCAGTGCTACCCCGGGCGGAGAGACCCAGTACTTC; clone_size: -; j_call: TRBJ2-5; d_call: -; v_call: TRBV20-1
cdr3_aa: CASSLFGQGWESSYNEQFF; cdr3_nt: TGTGCCAGCAGCTTATTCGGACAGGGATGGGAAAGCTCCTACAATGAGCAGTTCTTC; clone_size: few; j_call: TRBJ2-1; d_call: TRBD1; v_call: TRBV11-2
cdr3_aa: CSARDMASSGELFF; cdr3_nt: TGCAGTGCTAGAGATATGGCCAGCTCCGGGGAGCTGTTTTTT; clone_size: many; j_call: TRBJ2-2; d_call: -; v_call: TRBV20-1
cdr3_aa: CSARRTNYSYEQYF; cdr3_nt: TGCAGTGCTAGACGGACTAACTACTCCTACGAGCAGTACTTC; clone_size: many; j_call: TRBJ2-7; d_call: -; v_call: TRBV20-1
cdr3_aa: CASSQLAGDQPQHF; cdr3_nt: TGCGCCAGCAGCCAGTTGGCTGGGGATCAGCCCCAGCATTTT; clone_size: many; j_call: TRBJ1-5; d_call: -; v_call: TRBV4-3
cdr3_aa: CASGSPGQGLYEQYF; cdr3_nt: TGTGCTAGTGGTTCCCCGGGGCAGGGCTTGTACGAGCAGTACTTC; clone_size: few; j_call: TRBJ2-7; d_call: -; v_call: TRBV12-5
cdr3_aa: CASLDVGSDQPQHF; cdr3_nt: TGTGCCAGCTTGGATGTAGGGAGTGATCAGCCCCAGCATTTT; clone_size: -; j_call: TRBJ1-5; d_call: -; v_call: TRBV2
cdr3_aa: CASSLEGLAGHNEQFF; cdr3_nt: TGTGCCAGCAGTTTGGAGGGACTAGCGGGACACAATGAGCAGTTCTTC; clone_size: -; j_call: TRBJ2-1; d_call: TRBD2; v_call: TRBV2
cdr3_aa: CASSTLDRGLADTQYF; cdr3_nt: TGTGCCAGTAGTACCCTAGACAGGGGGCTTGCGGATACGCAGTATTTT; clone_size: many; j_call: TRBJ2-3; d_call: TRBD1; v_call: TRBV19
cdr3_aa: CASGGPLVGYGYTF; cdr3_nt: TGTGCTAGTGGTGGGCCGCTTGTGGGCTATGGCTACACCTTC; clone_size: many; j_call: TRBJ1-2; d_call: -; v_call: TRBV12-5
cdr3_aa: CASIGPDRGSYEQYF; cdr3_nt: TGTGCCAGCATCGGTCCCGACAGGGGGTCGTACGAGCAGTACTTC; clone_size: -; j_call: TRBJ2-7; d_call: TRBD1; v_call: TRBV28
cdr3_aa: CASSQYDNRAPYEQYF; cdr3_nt: TGCGCCAGCAGCCAATACGACAACAGGGCACCCTACGAGCAGTACTTC; clone_size: many; j_call: TRBJ2-7; d_call: -; v_call: TRBV4-1
cdr3_aa: CASSRQLAGVQETQYF; cdr3_nt: TGTGCCAGCAGCCGCCAGCTAGCGGGAGTCCAAGAGACCCAGTACTTC; clone_size: many; j_call: TRBJ2-5; d_call: TRBD2; v_call: TRBV7-2
cdr3_aa: CASSLGSGWENTGELFF; cdr3_nt: TGTGCCAGCAGCTTAGGGTCGGGATGGGAAAACACCGGGGAGCTGTTTTTT; clone_size: many; j_call: TRBJ2-2; d_call: -; v_call: TRBV13
cdr3_aa: CASSSVSGTYEQFF; cdr3_nt: TGTGCCAGCAGCTCTGTTAGCGGGACATATGAGCAGTTCTTC; clone_size: -; j_call: TRBJ2-1; d_call: TRBD2; v_call: TRBV7-2
cdr3_aa: CASSIEGNRLNYGYTF; cdr3_nt: TGTGCCAGTAGTATAGAAGGGAATCGGCTTAACTATGGCTACACCTTC; clone_size: many; j_call: TRBJ1-2; d_call: -; v_call: TRBV19
cdr3_aa: CASTDRINSPLHF; cdr3_nt: TGTGCCAGCACGGACAGAATAAATTCACCCCTCCACTTT; clone_size: many; j_call: TRBJ1-6; d_call: -; v_call: TRBV5-4
cdr3_aa: CASSPVGETQYF; cdr3_nt: TGTGCCAGCAGTCCAGTGGGAGAGACCCAGTACTTC; clone_size: few; j_call: TRBJ2-5; d_call: -; v_call: TRBV6-5
cdr3_aa: CAISVAGGLGTTDTQYF; cdr3_nt: TGTGCCATCAGTGTAGCGGGAGGGCTCGGGACCACAGATACGCAGTATTTT; clone_size: -; j_call: TRBJ2-3; d_call: TRBD2; v_call: TRBV10-3
cdr3_aa: CSVEFIARGAGEKLFF; cdr3_nt: TGCAGCGTTGAATTCATTGCTCGGGGGGCAGGTGAAAAACTGTTTTTT; clone_size: many; j_call: TRBJ1-4; d_call: -; v_call: TRBV29-1
cdr3_aa: CASSLDRGRTGELFF; cdr3_nt: TGTGCCAGCAGCTTAGACAGGGGGCGGACCGGGGAGCTGTTTTTT; clone_size: many; j_call: TRBJ2-2; d_call: TRBD1; v_call: TRBV5-8
cdr3_aa: CAWSKRAGYEQYF; cdr3_nt: TGTGCCTGGAGTAAGAGGGCCGGGTACGAGCAGTACTTC; clone_size: many; j_call: TRBJ2-7; d_call: -; v_call: TRBV30
cdr3_aa: CASSQQHSSGELFF; cdr3_nt: TGCGCCAGCAGCCAACAACACTCGAGCGGGGAGCTGTTTTTT; clone_size: -; j_call: TRBJ2-2; d_call: -; v_call: TRBV4-1
cdr3_aa: CASSYSRTSQETQYF; cdr3_nt: TGTGCCAGCAGTTACTCTCGGACATCTCAAGAGACCCAGTACTTC; clone_size: many; j_call: TRBJ2-5; d_call: -; v_call: TRBV6-5
cdr3_aa: CASSLGAGVPDTQYF; cdr3_nt: TGTGCCAGCAGCTTAGGAGCGGGAGTCCCAGATACGCAGTATTTT; clone_size: many; j_call: TRBJ2-3; d_call: TRBD2; v_call: TRBV7-2
cdr3_aa: CASSSGLADAYEQYF; cdr3_nt: TGTGCCAGCAGCTCCGGACTAGCGGATGCCTACGAGCAGTACTTC; clone_size: many; j_call: TRBJ2-7; d_call: TRBD2; v_call: TRBV7-9
cdr3_aa: CASSLGGSGNTF; cdr3_nt: TGTGCCAGCAGTCTGGGGGGCTCTGGAAACACCTTC; clone_size: -; j_call: TRBJ1-2; d_call: -; v_call: TRBV12-3/TRBV12-4
cdr3_aa: CASSFGAGTGGSYEQYF; cdr3_nt: TGTGCCAGCAGTTTTGGGGCCGGGACAGGGGGCTCCTACGAGCAGTACTTC; clone_size: many; j_call: TRBJ2-7; d_call: TRBD1; v_call: TRBV12-3/TRBV12-4
cdr3_aa: CASRSGTGRANYGYTF; cdr3_nt: TGTGCCAGCAGATCCGGGACAGGGCGAGCTAACTATGGCTACACCTTC; clone_size: many; j_call: TRBJ1-2; d_call: TRBD1; v_call: TRBV6-6
cdr3_aa: CSARAPEQTYGYTF; cdr3_nt: TGCAGTGCTAGGGCTCCGGAACAGACCTATGGCTACACCTTC; clone_size: many; j_call: TRBJ1-2; d_call: -; v_call: TRBV20-1
cdr3_aa: CASSLRPGQETQYF; cdr3_nt: TGCGCCAGCAGCTTACGGCCAGGGCAAGAGACCCAGTACTTC; clone_size: many; j_call: TRBJ2-5; d_call: -; v_call: TRBV5-1
cdr3_aa: CAWKEVGTSGNTIYF; cdr3_nt: TGTGCCTGGAAGGAGGTAGGCACCTCTGGAAACACCATATATTTT; clone_size: -; j_call: TRBJ1-3; d_call: -; v_call: TRBV30
cdr3_aa: CASSIPFVGFSLTGANVLTF; cdr3_nt: TGTGCCAGTAGTATCCCCTTTGTCGGTTTCTCCCTAACTGGGGCCAACGTCCTGACTTTC; clone_size: many; j_call: TRBJ2-6; d_call: -; v_call: TRBV19
cdr3_aa: CAWRSGGRNQPQHF; cdr3_nt: TGTGCCTGGAGATCAGGGGGACGCAATCAGCCCCAGCATTTT; clone_size: many; j_call: TRBJ1-5; d_call: TRBD1; v_call: TRBV30
cdr3_aa: CASSLWTGRANTGANVLTF; cdr3_nt: TGTGCCAGCAGTCTCTGGACAGGGCGTGCGAACACTGGGGCCAACGTCCTGACTTTC; clone_size: -; j_call: TRBJ2-6; d_call: TRBD1; v_call: TRBV12-3/TRBV12-4
cdr3_aa: CASKLNSNQPQHF; cdr3_nt: TGTGCCAGCAAGCTGAATAGCAATCAGCCCCAGCATTTT; clone_size: many; j_call: TRBJ1-5; d_call: -; v_call: TRBV2
cdr3_aa: CATATSGSYEQYF; cdr3_nt: TGTGCCACCGCGACTAGCGGGAGCTACGAGCAGTACTTC; clone_size: many; j_call: TRBJ2-7; d_call: TRBD2; v_call: TRBV6-6
cdr3_aa: CASSYRGIETPLHF; cdr3_nt: TGTGCCAGCAGTTACAGGGGTATCGAAACACCCCTCCACTTT; clone_size: many; j_call: TRBJ1-6; d_call: -; v_call: TRBV6-5
cdr3_aa: CASSLGTSVNEQFF; cdr3_nt: TGTGCCAGCAGCCTAGGGACTAGCGTCAATGAGCAGTTCTTC; clone_size: many; j_call: TRBJ2-1; d_call: TRBD2; v_call: TRBV7-9
cdr3_aa: CAISESSQTSGHSSTDTQYF; cdr3_nt: TGTGCCATCAGTGAGTCGTCTCAGACTAGCGGACACTCTAGCACAGATACGCAGTATTTT; clone_size: many; j_call: TRBJ2-3; d_call: TRBD2; v_call: TRBV10-3
cdr3_aa: CASSDPGLARPNEQFF; cdr3_nt: TGTGCCAGCAGTGACCCGGGACTAGCTAGACCCAATGAGCAGTTCTTC; clone_size: few; j_call: TRBJ2-1; d_call: TRBD2; v_call: TRBV6-1
cdr3_aa: CASSEPGQGSYNEQFF; cdr3_nt: TGTGCCAGTAGCGAACCGGGACAGGGTTCCTACAATGAGCAGTTCTTC; clone_size: many; j_call: TRBJ2-1; d_call: TRBD1; v_call: TRBV19
cdr3_aa: CASSWGTGPSGNTIYF; cdr3_nt: TGTGCCAGCAGCTGGGGGACAGGTCCTTCTGGAAACACCATATATTTT; clone_size: -; j_call: TRBJ1-3; d_call: TRBD1; v_call: TRBV7-8
cdr3_aa: CTSGLGQPDQPQHF; cdr3_nt: TGTACCAGCGGCTTAGGACAGCCTGATCAGCCCCAGCATTTT; clone_size: -; j_call: TRBJ1-5; d_call: -; v_call: TRBV7-8
cdr3_aa: CASSPGGVRTQYF; cdr3_nt: TGTGCCAGCAGTCCGGGAGGGGTCCGTACGCAGTATTTT; clone_size: many; j_call: TRBJ2-3; d_call: TRBD2; v_call: TRBV7-2